Below, 16 T cell receptor beta chains from the same sample are listed, as sequenced in a study of CD8 T cells in Susac syndrome. RNA, at about 0.5 to 1 ug, was reverse transcribed with random hexamers. TCRdb reprocessed the immunoSEQ multiplex PCR reads via MiXCR and lists one record per CDR3 protein. The data show approximately 150,000 distinct CDR3 sequences, 90% to 95% seen once. Sequencing was performed on CD4+ T cells from PBMCs. These TCRs come from a human donor with multiple sclerosis.

The chain couples TRBV29-1 to TRBJ2-3; D may be TRBD1 (8 bases). CDR1 and CDR2 from the germline V gene are SQVTM and ANQGSEA. CDR3 size: 13 residues. The germline V and J ends were trimmed by 5 bases and 1 base, with 10 bases remaining between them. The CDR3 loop reads CSVTGGGTDTQYF. CDR3 DNA: TGCAGCGTTACAGGGGGGGGCACAGATACGCAGTATTTT.

This clonotype is a singleton in its sample. The rearrangement links TRBV20-1 to TRBJ2-7; a possible D gene is TRBD2 (6 bases). V shed 3 bases and J shed 4 bases, with 22 bases lying between them. The CDR3 contains 16 residues. Germline-derived CDR1 and CDR2 are DFQATT and SNEGSKA (reference sequence). As DNA, the CDR3 is TGCAGTGCTAGGCCAACTCGGGACTCGACTCCATACGAGCAGTACTTC. Translation: CSARPTRDSTPYEQYF.

V and J are TRBV14 and TRBJ2-1; 7 bases line up with TRBD2. The CDR3 has 13 amino acids. Losses at the gene ends were 0 bases for V and 16 bases for J; bases not matched to a gene: 9. CDR1 and CDR2 (germline): SGHDN, FVKESK. The CDR3 sequence is CASSQEEAGPVFF. CDR3 coding DNA: TGTGCCAGCAGCCAAGAGGAAGCGGGACCGGTTTTCTTC.

The rearrangement uses TRBV9 and TRBJ2-1, with TRBD2 identical over 13 bases. This CDR3 is built from 16 residues. V was clipped by 3 bases and J by 4 bases; unmatched bases: 4. From germline, CDR1 is SGDLS and CDR2 YYNGEE. CDR3 sequence: CASSAGGLAGYNEQFF. CDR3 DNA: TGTGCCAGCAGCGCCGGGGGACTAGCGGGGTACAATGAGCAGTTCTTC.

The chain is built from TRBV18 and TRBJ2-2; either TRBD1 or TRBD2 may fit D (5 bases each). Germline CDR1 KGHSH, CDR2 LQKENI. Trimming took off 3 bases at V and 0 bases at J, with 11 bases between the two ends. This CDR3 has 16 residues. Here the CDR3 reads CASSPLRGSNTGELFF. In DNA form, the CDR3 reads TGTGCCAGCTCACCCCTCCGGGGCTCGAACACCGGGGAGCTGTTTTTT. Based on the CDR3 plus reference TRBV18 and TRBJ2-2, the full variable domain is NAGVMQNPRHLVRRRGQEARLRCSPMKGHSHVYWYRQLPEEGLKFMVYLQKENIIDESGMPKERFSAEFPKEGPSILRIQQVVRGDSAAYFCASSPLRGSNTGELFFGEGSRLTVL.

The gene calls are TRBV2 and TRBJ2-7, with 9 bases identical to TRBD1. The V gene's germline CDR1 is SNHLY and CDR2 FYNNEI. The CDR3 has 15 residues. The V segment lost 6 bases and the J segment 2 bases; nucleotides outside the gene matches: 8. This CDR3 reads CASSQGQGGTYEQYF. In nucleotides, the CDR3 is TGTGCCAGCAGCCAGGGACAGGGTGGCACCTACGAGCAGTACTTC.

J is TRBJ2-3 and V is TRBV6-5, with 7 bases that match TRBD2. J lost 3 bases, V lost 2 bases, and 5 bases had no gene match. Germline lookup yields CDR1 MNHEY and CDR2 SVGAGI. The CDR3 consists of 15 residues. The CDR3 loop reads CASSYGGRATDTQYF. CDR3 nucleotides: TGTGCCAGCAGTTACGGCGGGAGAGCGACAGATACGCAGTATTTT.

The chain employs TRBV4-1 and TRBJ1-1; a possible D gene is TRBD1 (5 bases). The V and J ends lost 1 base and 1 base respectively, with 13 bases between them. This CDR3 has 16 residues. Germline CDR1 and CDR2: MGHRA and YSYEKL. The chain's CDR3 is CASSQGSGKGNTEAFF. The CDR3 DNA is TGCGCCAGCAGCCAAGGGTCAGGGAAGGGGAACACTGAAGCTTTCTTT.

J is TRBJ2-7 and V is TRBV20-1; 7 nucleotides agree with TRBD1. V shed 4 bases and J 5 bases; nucleotides not matched to a gene: 11. The germline V gene encodes CDR1 DFQATT and CDR2 SNEGSKA (reference sequence). The CDR3 extends over 14 amino acids. The DNA for the CDR3 is TGCAGTGCTAAGTACGACGGACAGGCGAACGAGCAGTACTTC. Its translation: CSAKYDGQANEQYF.

The chain recombines TRBV6-2 or TRBV6-3 with TRBJ2-7, with D perhaps matching TRBD1 or TRBD2 (5 bases each). This CDR3 comprises 15 residues. The V end was cut by 7 bases, the J end by 3 bases, with 19 bases between. CDR1 is MNHEY, CDR2 SVGEGT, per germline. The CDR3 DNA reads TGTGCCAGCACCCGGGGCAGGGCTCCTCACTACGAGCAGTACTTC. This codes for CASTRGRAPHYEQYF.

The rearrangement joins TRBV5-4 to TRBJ2-1; TRBD2 aligns across 8 bases. V lost 4 bases and J lost 4; bases outside the gene matches: 10. The CDR3 sequence is 16 residues long. CDR1 is SGHNT, CDR2 YYREEE, per germline (reference sequence). CDR3 sequence reads: CASSVTLAAAYNEQFF. The CDR3 region has the DNA TGTGCCAGCAGCGTAACACTAGCGGCAGCGTACAATGAGCAGTTCTTC.

This chain uses TRBV28 with TRBJ1-2, with a tentative D call TRBD1 (5 bases). Trimming removed 4 bases at V and 7 bases at J, with 16 bases between. The CDR3 has 14 amino acids. The germline V gene encodes CDR1 MDHEN and CDR2 SYDVKM. CDR3 sequence reads: CASSSPTAFGGYTF. Written as DNA, the CDR3 is TGTGCCAGCAGTTCCCCGACAGCTTTTGGTGGCTACACCTTC.

The chain carries TRBV6-1 and TRBJ1-1; 8 nucleotides agree with TRBD1. J gave up 1 base and V 6 bases, and 7 bases lay outside the gene matches. The CDR3 sequence is 15 residues long. CDR1 and CDR2 (germline): MNHNS, SASEGT. The CDR3 is CASSAPGQANTEAFF. The CDR3 DNA reads TGTGCCAGCAGCGCTCCGGGACAGGCGAACACTGAAGCTTTCTTT.

This clonotype was found once. The rearrangement links TRBV27 to TRBJ2-5; D possibly corresponds to TRBD1 (6 bases). The CDR3 is 15 amino acids. Germline V gene sequence: CDR1 MNHEY, CDR2 SMNVEV (reference sequence). V lost 3 bases and J 2 bases, leaving 13 bases between the germline ends. The CDR3 nucleotides are TGTGCCAGCAGTTTGGTTGGGACAAGACAAGAGACCCAGTACTTC. Translation gives CASSLVGTRQETQYF.

The chain joins TRBV2 to TRBJ1-2, with 8 bases aligning to TRBD1. J gave up 2 bases and V 5 bases, and 4 bases lay outside the gene matches. Germline values: CDR1 SNHLY, CDR2 FYNNEI. The CDR3 spans 14 residues. CDR3 DNA sequence: TGTGCCAGCAGTAATCAGGGGGCCAACTATGGCTACACCTTC. Protein: CASSNQGANYGYTF.

V and J are TRBV5-1 and TRBJ2-5; D perhaps matches TRBD1 (6 bases). The V end lost 0 bases, the J end lost 5 bases, and 14 bases lay between the germline ends. The V gene's germline CDR1 is SGHRS and CDR2 YFSETQ. This CDR3 comprises 15 residues. CDR3 sequence (DNA): TGCGCCAGCAGCTTGGCCTTAGGGGGTTACGAGACCCAGTACTTC. This sequence encodes CASSLALGGYETQYF.